The T cell receptor beta chain under discussion was sequenced for a study of response to subunit inactivated influenza vaccine. Study-level findings and limits: Authors suggested each seasonal influenza vaccination recruits few new T cells.

TCRdb used MiXCR to reprocess the RT-PCR reads, holding one entry per CDR3 protein. This sample yields 500,000 to 550,000 distinct CDR3 sequences, of which about 7.2% are seen a single time; approximately 14% belongs to the top ten. Worth noting for this clonotype: What it recognizes is unknown.

Sequencing was performed on PBMCs from blood, taken less than 30 months after vaccination. This receptor was taken from a man aged 45-69 years who received an inactivated influenza vaccine.

The CDR3 here is CASSLAAGGPIYNEQFF. The CDR3 DNA follows: TGTGCCAGCAGCTTAGCGGCGGGGGGCCCCATCTACAATGAGCAGTTCTTC. The chain links TRBV7-2 to TRBJ2-1; TRBD2 matches at 8 bases. J lost 3 bases, V lost 0 bases, and 7 bases had no gene match. Germline V gene lookup returns CDR1 SGHTA and CDR2 FQGNSA. This CDR3 has 17 amino acids.